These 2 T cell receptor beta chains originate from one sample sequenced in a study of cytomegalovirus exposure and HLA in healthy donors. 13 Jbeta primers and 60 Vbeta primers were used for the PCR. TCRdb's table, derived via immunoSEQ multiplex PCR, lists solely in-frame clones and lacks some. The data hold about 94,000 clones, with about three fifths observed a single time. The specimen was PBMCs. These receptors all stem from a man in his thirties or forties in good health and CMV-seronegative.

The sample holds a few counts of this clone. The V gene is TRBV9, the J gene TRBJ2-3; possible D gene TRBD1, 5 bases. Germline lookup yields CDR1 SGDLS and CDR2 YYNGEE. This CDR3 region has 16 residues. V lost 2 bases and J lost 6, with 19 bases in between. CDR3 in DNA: TGTGCCAGCAGCGTCGGTATAGGGGCTAGGGGCGATACGCAGTATTTT. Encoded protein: CASSVGIGARGDTQYF.

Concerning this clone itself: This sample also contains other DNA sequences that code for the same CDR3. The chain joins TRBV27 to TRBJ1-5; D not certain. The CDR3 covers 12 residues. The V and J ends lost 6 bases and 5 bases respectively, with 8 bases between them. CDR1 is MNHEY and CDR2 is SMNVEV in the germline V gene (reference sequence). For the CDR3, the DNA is TGTGCCAGCAGAACCGGTGATCAGCCCCAGCATTTT. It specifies CASRTGDQPQHF.